A single sample is the source of the 30 T cell receptor beta chains below, sequenced in a study of blood T cell repertoires in COVID-19. Profiling relied on immunoSEQ multiplex PCR, and the TCRdb table lists in-frame clones only, not all of them. The sample includes about 110,000 clones, about 89% of them seen just once. Sequencing input: peripheral blood. These receptors originate from a man aged 40-55 years with active or convalescent COVID-19.

This clone is a singleton in its sample. This chain links TRBV28 with TRBJ1-2; 9 bases are a match to TRBD1. V lost 4 bases to trimming and J lost 4 bases; unmatched junction nucleotides: 1. The CDR3 sequence is 13 residues long. The germline V gene encodes CDR1 MDHEN and CDR2 SYDVKM. The DNA of the CDR3 is TGTGCCAGCAGTTACAGGGGGCCCTATGGCTACACCTTC. It specifies CASSYRGPYGYTF.

The chain employs TRBV7-2 and TRBJ1-4; possibly TRBD1 for D (6 bases). Looked up from germline, CDR1 is SGHTA and CDR2 is FQGNSA. V was cut by 0 bases and J by 6 bases, with 14 bases left in between. This CDR3 comprises 16 residues. Here the CDR3 reads CASSLAVGARYEKLFF. CDR3 nucleotide sequence: TGTGCCAGCAGCTTAGCCGTGGGGGCGAGGTATGAAAAACTGTTTTTT.

The table lists this clone with a count of one. The chain uses TRBV10-3 and TRBJ2-1, with 9 bases identical to TRBD2. This CDR3 is built from 18 residues. Germline V CDR1 and CDR2: ENHRY, SYGVKD. Germline trimming cut 6 bases from V and 5 bases from J; bases unmatched to any gene: 17. In DNA, the CDR3 is TGTGCCATCAGAGGACTTGGCATAGCGGGAGCTGGCAACAATGAGCAGTTCTTC. This gives the protein CAIRGLGIAGAGNNEQFF.

V usage is TRBV7-6 and J usage is TRBJ2-5; a weak D match, TRBD2 (6 bases). There are 15 residues in the CDR3. The germline V gene has CDR1 SGHVS and CDR2 FNYEAQ. V lost 6 bases and J 1 base, leaving 15 bases between the germline ends. CDR3 nucleotide sequence: TGTGCCAGCAGTAAGATCCGGGACTTCCAAGAGACCCAGTACTTC. Translating it yields CASSKIRDFQETQYF.

Only one count was recorded for this clone. The chain joins TRBV5-4 to TRBJ2-1; the match to TRBD2 covers 10 bases. Unmatched junction bases numbered 11, after V lost 0 bases and J lost 5 bases. In germline, CDR1 is SGHNT, CDR2 YYREEE (reference sequence). There are 18 residues in the CDR3. CDR3 nucleotides: TGTGCCAGCAGCTTGGGTTTGATGGCTAGCGGGAGTAACAATGAGCAGTTCTTC. It specifies CASSLGLMASGSNNEQFF.

The rearrangement uses TRBV30 and TRBJ1-2; TRBD1 matches 7 bases. Germline lookup yields CDR1 GTSNPN and CDR2 SVGIG (reference sequence). The CDR3 consists of 14 residues. With V trimmed by 0 bases and J by 4 bases, 5 bases remained unmatched. This chain's CDR3 is CAWSVFAGGYGYTF. In DNA, the CDR3 is TGTGCCTGGAGTGTATTCGCAGGGGGCTATGGCTACACCTTC.

V is TRBV12-3 or TRBV12-4 and J is TRBJ2-1; D gene ambiguous. The ends were cut back, 6 bases at V and 0 bases at J, with 3 bases in the middle. The CDR3 sequence is 12 residues long. In DNA, the CDR3 is TGTGCCAGCAGCCACTCCTACAATGAGCAGTTCTTC. This sequence encodes CASSHSYNEQFF.

The rearrangement joins TRBV24-1 to TRBJ2-3; 9 bases fit TRBD2. The CDR3 is made up of 20 amino acids. Trimming took 4 bases from V and 2 from J; bases not matched to a gene: 18. The germline V gene has CDR1 KGHDR and CDR2 SFDVKD. The CDR3 sequence: CATSDTYKTSGGDNTDTQYF. The CDR3 region has the DNA TGTGCCACCAGTGACACCTATAAGACTAGCGGAGGAGATAACACAGATACGCAGTATTTT.

The chain combines TRBV11-2 with TRBJ2-7, with TRBD1 matching over 8 bases. The CDR3 covers 16 residues. Looked up from germline, CDR1 is SGHAT and CDR2 is FQNNGV. Trimming at V came to 1 base and at J to 3 bases, leaving 8 bases not matched to a gene. The CDR3 DNA follows: TGTGCCAGCAGCTTAGGAGGGTTTGGACAGGGCTACGAGCAGTACTTC. Residues: CASSLGGFGQGYEQYF. Looking up the rest from reference TRBV11-2 and TRBJ2-7 gives the full variable domain: EAGVAQSPRYKIIEKRQSVAFWCNPISGHATLYWYQQILGQGPKLLIQFQNNGVVDDSQLPKDRFSAERLKGVDSTLKIQPAKLEDSAVYLCASSLGGFGQGYEQYFGPGTRLTVT.

The chain combines TRBV7-2 with TRBJ2-7; TRBD2 aligns across 7 bases. The germline V gene encodes CDR1 SGHTA and CDR2 FQGNSA. V trimming: 0 bases; J trimming: 7 bases; junction bases outside the gene matches: 6. The CDR3 covers 14 residues. Here the CDR3 reads CASSLAGAAGEQYF. CDR3 nucleotide sequence: TGTGCCAGCAGCTTAGCTGGAGCAGCGGGAGAGCAGTACTTC.

The chain carries TRBV5-6 and TRBJ1-3, with 9 bases that match TRBD1. Germline values: CDR1 SGHDT, CDR2 YYEEEE. V gave up 0 bases and J gave up 0 bases; unmatched junction bases: 1. This CDR3 is 16 amino acids long. The CDR3 nucleotides read TGTGCCAGCAGCTTGGGGGACAGGGACTCTGGAAACACCATATATTTT. Amino acid sequence: CASSLGDRDSGNTIYF.

This clone was recorded once. The genes are TRBV5-1 and TRBJ1-6; 9 bases fit TRBD1. This CDR3 has 14 amino acids. The germline gives CDR1 SGHRS, CDR2 YFSETQ. J lost 10 bases, V lost 4 bases, and 6 bases had no gene match. This chain's CDR3 is CASSLGQGISPLHF. DNA for the CDR3: TGCGCCAGCAGCCTCGGACAGGGGATCTCACCCCTCCACTTT. The full variable domain, completed using reference TRBV5-1 and TRBJ1-6, is KAGVTQTPRYLIKTRGQQVTLSCSPISGHRSVSWYQQTPGQGLQFLFEYFSETQRNKGNFPGRFSGRQFSNSRSEMNVSTLELGDSALYLCASSLGQGISPLHFGNGTRLTVT.

This chain links TRBV2 with TRBJ2-2, with TRBD1 matching 10 bases. The J segment lost 1 base and the V segment lost 6 bases, leaving 8 bases of the junction unmatched. The CDR3 has 17 residues. Germline loops: CDR1 SNHLY, CDR2 FYNNEI. CDR3 region: CASSATGTGVNTGELFF. The CDR3 coding sequence is TGTGCCAGCAGCGCTACGGGGACAGGGGTGAACACCGGGGAGCTGTTTTTT.

V gene TRBV10-3 combines with J gene TRBJ1-1, with 7 nucleotides matching TRBD1. The germline gives CDR1 ENHRY, CDR2 SYGVKD. The V gene end was trimmed by 7 bases and the J gene end by 0 bases; junction bases not matched to a gene: 11. This CDR3 contains 16 residues. The CDR3 sequence is CAIMEGRGSVNTEAFF. CDR3 DNA: TGTGCCATCATGGAAGGCAGGGGGTCGGTGAACACTGAAGCTTTCTTT.

This clone was observed a few times. The chain is built from TRBV5-4 and TRBJ2-7; 7 bases fit TRBD1. CDR1 is SGHNT and CDR2 is YYREEE in the germline V gene (reference sequence). The ends lost 5 bases at V and 2 bases at J; junction bases unmatched: 7. The CDR3 runs 14 residues. CDR3 amino acids: CASRAKGTAYEQYF. In DNA form, the CDR3 reads TGTGCCAGCAGGGCGAAGGGGACAGCCTACGAGCAGTACTTC.

The gene calls are TRBV27 and TRBJ2-6; 8 positions agree with TRBD1. The CDR3 has 18 amino acids. V trimming: 5 bases; J trimming: 1 base; junction bases outside the gene matches: 10. Germline V gene sequence: CDR1 MNHEY, CDR2 SMNVEV (reference sequence). CDR3 sequence: CASSQRTGFGSGANVLTF. The CDR3 DNA sequence: TGTGCCAGCAGTCAGCGGACAGGGTTCGGGTCTGGGGCCAACGTCCTGACTTTC.

This clone came up once. CDR3 DNA: TGTGCCAGTAGTATGCTATCCGGGACAGGTGATTACGAGCAGTACTTC. Amino acid sequence: CASSMLSGTGDYEQYF. The chain carries TRBV19 and TRBJ2-7, with TRBD1 identical over 8 bases. J was trimmed by 4 bases and V by 3 bases; bases with no gene match: 11. CDR3 length equals 16 residues. Germline lookup yields CDR1 LNHDA and CDR2 SQIVND (reference sequence).

The V call is TRBV30, the J call TRBJ2-1; 14 positions agree with TRBD2. V shed 3 bases, J shed 4 bases, and the junction held 11 bases outside the gene matches. Germline V gene sequence: CDR1 GTSNPN, CDR2 SVGIG (reference sequence). The CDR3 has 18 amino acids. Here the CDR3 reads CAWSVGTSGSRAYNEQFF. In DNA form, the CDR3 reads TGTGCCTGGAGCGTTGGGACTAGCGGGAGTCGGGCTTACAATGAGCAGTTCTTC.

The J gene is TRBJ2-3, the V gene TRBV7-3; 8 bases fit TRBD1. CDR1 and CDR2 from the germline V gene are SGHTA and FQGTGA. V was pared by 5 bases and J by 0 bases, with 7 bases of the junction left unmatched. This CDR3 comprises 16 residues. The CDR3 DNA reads TGTGCCAGCAGCCCGACCCGGGACAGGAGCACAGATACGCAGTATTTT. As protein: CASSPTRDRSTDTQYF. The whole variable domain, filled in from reference TRBV7-3 and TRBJ2-3, reads GAGVSQTPSNKVTEKGKYVELRCDPISGHTALYWYRQSLGQGPEFLIYFQGTGAADDSGLPNDRFFAVRPEGSVSTLKIQRTERGDSAVYLCASSPTRDRSTDTQYFGPGTRLTVL.

The chain has TRBV28 and TRBJ1-3; TRBD1 is a possible D gene (5 bases). This CDR3 has 16 residues. CDR1 is MDHEN and CDR2 is SYDVKM in the germline V gene. Trimming took off 6 bases at V and 0 bases at J, with 15 bases between the two ends. DNA for the CDR3: TGTGCCAGCAGGGGGGGGGACCTGAGCTCTGGAAACACCATATATTTT. Amino acids: CASRGGDLSSGNTIYF. The variable domain in full, with the rest retrieved from reference TRBV28 and TRBJ1-3, is DVKVTQSSRYLVKRTGEKVFLECVQDMDHENMFWYRQDPGLGLRLIYFSYDVKMKEKGDIPEGYSVSREKKERFSLILESASTNQTSMYLCASRGGDLSSGNTIYFGEGSWLTVV.

The V gene is TRBV5-1, the J gene TRBJ2-7; 7 bases agree with TRBD2. This CDR3 region has 14 residues. Germline CDR1 SGHRS, CDR2 YFSETQ. The trim removed 0 bases at V and 7 bases at J, leaving 7 bases unmatched. For the CDR3, the DNA is TGCGCCAGCAGCTTGGCGCCCGGAGCGGGGGAGCAGTACTTC. This gives the protein CASSLAPGAGEQYF.

This chain connects TRBV28 to TRBJ2-7; possibly TRBD2 for D (5 bases). This CDR3 spans 15 amino acids. From germline, CDR1 is MDHEN and CDR2 SYDVKM. V lost 6 bases and J 2 bases, leaving 17 bases between the germline ends. The CDR3 is CASSDQIKGAYEQYF. CDR3 in DNA: TGTGCCAGCAGCGACCAAATCAAGGGAGCCTACGAGCAGTACTTC. Based on the CDR3 plus reference TRBV28 and TRBJ2-7, the full variable domain is DVKVTQSSRYLVKRTGEKVFLECVQDMDHENMFWYRQDPGLGLRLIYFSYDVKMKEKGDIPEGYSVSREKKERFSLILESASTNQTSMYLCASSDQIKGAYEQYFGPGTRLTVT.

The V call is TRBV6-5, the J call TRBJ2-1; 8 bases agree with TRBD2. CDR1 and CDR2 from the germline V gene are MNHEY and SVGAGI. Trimming at V came to 7 bases and at J to 4 bases, leaving 3 bases not matched to a gene. The length of the CDR3 is 13 residues. DNA of the CDR3: TGTGCCAGCAAGCGGGAGTCTTACAATGAGCAGTTCTTC. It is translated as CASKRESYNEQFF.

The chain is built from TRBV5-1 and TRBJ1-2, with no clear D. Trimming left V 3 bases short and J 4 bases short, with 13 bases between. Looked up from germline, CDR1 is SGHRS and CDR2 is YFSETQ. The CDR3 has 14 residues. The CDR3 DNA is TGCGCCAGCAGCTCGGGTCTTCAACTCTATGGCTACACCTTC. As protein: CASSSGLQLYGYTF. Looking up the rest from reference TRBV5-1 and TRBJ1-2 gives the full variable domain: KAGVTQTPRYLIKTRGQQVTLSCSPISGHRSVSWYQQTPGQGLQFLFEYFSETQRNKGNFPGRFSGRQFSNSRSEMNVSTLELGDSALYLCASSSGLQLYGYTFGSGTRLTVV.

The chain is built from TRBV7-3 and TRBJ2-1, with 11 positions matching TRBD2. This CDR3 spans 18 amino acids. The germline V gene has CDR1 SGHTA and CDR2 FQGTGA. The V segment lost 7 bases and the J segment 0 bases; nucleotides outside the gene matches: 11. The CDR3 sequence: CASTNGLAGGLSYNEQFF. The CDR3, as DNA: TGTGCCAGCACCAATGGGCTAGCGGGAGGACTCTCCTACAATGAGCAGTTCTTC.

The V gene is TRBV5-1, the J gene TRBJ2-2, with D tentatively TRBD2 (5 bases). CDR1 is SGHRS and CDR2 is YFSETQ in the germline V gene. The CDR3 loop spans 15 amino acids. The V gene lost 1 base and the J gene lost 7 bases, with 14 bases spanning the gap. Written as DNA, the CDR3 is TGCGCCAGCAGCTTGAGTGGGCAGAGCGGCGGGGAGCTGTTTTTT. Translated, it gives CASSLSGQSGGELFF.

The J gene is TRBJ2-1, the V gene TRBV9; D remains unclear. Germline lookup yields CDR1 SGDLS and CDR2 YYNGEE. The CDR3 is 16 amino acids. The V end was cut by 3 bases, the J end by 3 bases, with 16 bases between. CDR3 sequence: CASSASDSTFYNEQFF. The DNA of the CDR3 is TGTGCCAGCAGCGCGAGCGACTCTACATTCTACAATGAGCAGTTCTTC.

The chain combines TRBV18 with TRBJ2-5, with D maybe TRBD2 (6 bases). CDR1 is KGHSH and CDR2 is LQKENI in the germline V gene. The V gene lost 3 bases and the J gene lost 3 bases, with 8 bases spanning the gap. This CDR3 is 13 amino acids long. The CDR3 DNA reads as TGTGCCAGCTCACCGAGGAGGGAAGAGACCCAGTACTTC. Its translation is CASSPRREETQYF.

J is TRBJ1-2 and V is TRBV4-3, with TRBD1 matching 8 bases. CDR3 length: 14 amino acids. CDR1 LGHNA and CDR2 YSLEER come from the germline V gene. Losses at the gene ends were 0 bases for V and 8 bases for J; bases not matched to a gene: 5. In DNA form, the CDR3 reads TGCGCCAGCAGCCAAGATATCGCAGGGGGCGGCTACACCTTC. Protein sequence: CASSQDIAGGGYTF.

This clone was detected only once. J is TRBJ2-7 and V is TRBV30; no firm D call. The V end was cut by 0 bases, the J end by 6 bases, with 12 bases between. Germline assignment: CDR1 GTSNPN and CDR2 SVGIG (reference sequence). This CDR3 is built from 13 residues. DNA of the CDR3: TGTGCCTGGAGTGTCTTGGCTGCTGGCGAGCAGTACTTC. It yields the protein CAWSVLAAGEQYF.